The present T cell receptor (beta chain) was sequenced within a study of OX40 agonist ivuxolimab in advanced cancers. Turning to the study itself: Each patient was given ivuxolimab into a vein every 2 weeks, at 0.01 to 10 mg/kg. Prior anti-PD-1, anti-PD-L1 or anti-CTLA-4 therapy was allowed; 40% had some.

Sequenced by immunoSEQ multiplex PCR; TCRdb stores in-frame clones only, minus some. The data show about 19,000 clones, roughly 79% seen once. Details on this clone: Its antigen remains unidentified.

Sampling of blood occurred at baseline, cycle 4 day 1, and cycle 7 day 1. Study-level findings and limits: Expanded clones were, on average, more numerous in CD8+ T cells than in CD4+.

The source of this sequence is an adult with an advanced solid tumor such as melanoma, head and neck, liver or kidney cancer. Sample: CD4+ or CD8+ T cells sorted from blood, taken in a trial of the OX40 agonist ivuxolimab.

The CDR3 nucleotides are TGTGCCAGCAGCTCCAGGGGAACTAATGAAAAACTGTTTTTT. It specifies CASSSRGTNEKLFF. The J gene is TRBJ1-4, the V gene TRBV7-9, with D possibly matching TRBD1 (6 bases). The CDR3 loop spans 14 amino acids. Germline V gives CDR1 SEHNR, CDR2 FQNEAQ (reference sequence). Trimming pared 4 bases from V and 1 base from J, leaving 7 bases between.